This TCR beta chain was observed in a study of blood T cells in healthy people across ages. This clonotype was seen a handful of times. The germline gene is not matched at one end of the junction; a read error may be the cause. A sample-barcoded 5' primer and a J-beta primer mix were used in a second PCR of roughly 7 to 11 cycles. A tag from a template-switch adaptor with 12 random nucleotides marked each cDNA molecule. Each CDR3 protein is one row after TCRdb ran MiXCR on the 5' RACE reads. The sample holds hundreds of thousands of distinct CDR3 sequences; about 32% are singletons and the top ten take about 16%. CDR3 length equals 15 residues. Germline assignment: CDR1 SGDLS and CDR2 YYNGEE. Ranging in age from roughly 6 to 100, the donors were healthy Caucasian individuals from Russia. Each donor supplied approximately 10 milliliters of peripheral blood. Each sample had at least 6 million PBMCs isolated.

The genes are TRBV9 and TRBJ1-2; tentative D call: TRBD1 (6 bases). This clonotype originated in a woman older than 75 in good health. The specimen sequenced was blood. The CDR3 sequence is CASSVGSGANCGYTF. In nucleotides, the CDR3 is TGTGCCAGCAGCGTAGGATCAGGGGCTAACTGTGGCTACACCTTC.